This TCR beta chain comes out of a study of cytomegalovirus exposure and HLA in healthy donors. PCR primers comprised 60 Vbeta and 13 Jbeta primers. Clones were sequenced by immunoSEQ multiplex PCR, and TCRdb holds only the in-frame ones, with some missing. The sample has 120,000 to 150,000 clones, roughly 76% seen once. V was clipped by 4 bases and J by 6 bases, with 24 bases between them. CDR3 size: 17 residues. From germline, CDR1 is SGHDT and CDR2 YYEEEE. Sample: PBMCs. The genes are TRBV5-6 and TRBJ2-3; TRBD2 is a possible D gene (5 bases). The sequence came from a woman under 40 in good health and CMV-seronegative. The CDR3 is CASSHPKILGAGDTQYF. Written as DNA, the CDR3 is TGTGCCAGCAGCCATCCGAAAATACTAGGCGCCGGTGATACGCAGTATTTT.